This entry lists 18 T cell receptor beta chains sequenced from one sample in a study of CD8 T cells in ankylosing spondylitis. Broader study findings: A motif of 8 or 9 highly homologous TCR beta variants was seen as apparently characteristic of ankylosing spondylitis blood.

From the 5' RACE reads, TCRdb called clonotypes with MiXCR, one entry per CDR3 protein. The data show some 840,000 distinct CDR3 sequences, 12% seen once. These receptors are not linked to any known antigen. Sequencing was performed on blood, either unsorted or a sorted T cell fraction (not recorded which). Source of these receptors: a male donor with ankylosing spondylitis.

This clonotype was seen many times. The chain carries TRBV10-1 and TRBJ2-1, with TRBD2 matching over 9 bases. Unmatched junction bases numbered 7, after V lost 4 bases and J lost 9 bases. This CDR3 region has 14 residues. In germline, CDR1 is WNHNN, CDR2 SYGVQD (reference sequence). This chain's CDR3 is CASSGAGGPGEQFF. The DNA of the CDR3 is TGCGCCAGCAGTGGTGCGGGAGGGCCCGGTGAGCAGTTCTTC.

This clonotype has more than one count but fewer than ten. The rearrangement uses TRBV5-1 and TRBJ2-5; 8 bases fit TRBD2. V lost 5 bases and J lost 5; bases outside the gene matches: 11. The CDR3 is made up of 15 amino acids. CDR1 is SGHRS and CDR2 is YFSETQ in the germline V gene. The CDR3 DNA reads TGCGCCAGCAGTACCCTAGCGGGCTCCGAGGAGACCCAGTACTTC. This translates into CASSTLAGSEETQYF.

Note on this clonotype: The conserved phenylalanine or tryptophan is not found at the CDR3 terminus, so this likely reflects a read error. The DNA is omitted, as the CDR3 cannot be located on it reliably, and the CDR3 follows TCRdb's listing. This chain joins TRBV20-1 and TRBJ2-1; the table names TRBD2, a call not compared with the DNA. Germline CDR1 is DFQATT and CDR2 is SNEGSKA (reference sequence). The CDR3 spans 12 residues, counting both ends. CDR3 residues: CSARDGSGSLVI.

This clonotype has just a few counts. CDR3 loop: CATSRRTSGGYTDTQYF. In DNA, the CDR3 is TGTGCCACCAGCAGAAGGACTAGCGGGGGGTACACAGATACGCAGTATTTT. The chain links TRBV15 to TRBJ2-3; 14 bases are shared with TRBD2. Germline trimming cut 2 bases from V and 2 bases from J; bases unmatched to any gene: 3. Germline V lookup: CDR1 LNHNV, CDR2 YYDKDF (reference sequence). The CDR3 is 17 residues long.

There are a few counts of this clonotype. The chain has TRBV20-1 and TRBJ1-2; no firm D call. V lost 3 bases to trimming and J lost 6 bases, with 8 bases between them. This CDR3 is 11 amino acids long. Germline lookup yields CDR1 DFQATT and CDR2 SNEGSKA (reference sequence). CDR3 bases: TGCAGTGCTAGGGGGAATCATGGCTACACCTTC. As protein: CSARGNHGYTF.

This clonotype was seen many times. V gene TRBV7-8 combines with J gene TRBJ2-5; 10 positions match TRBD1. V shed 3 bases and J 5 bases; nucleotides not matched to a gene: 6. Per the germline V gene, CDR1 is SGHVS and CDR2 is FQNEAQ. This CDR3 is 15 amino acids long. The CDR3 region is CASSLFPGQGETQYF. The DNA for the CDR3 is TGTGCCAGCAGCTTGTTCCCGGGACAGGGGGAGACCCAGTACTTC.

Only a few counts were recorded for this clonotype. The rearrangement links TRBV4-3 to TRBJ1-1, with D possibly being TRBD1 (5 bases). Trimming pared 1 base from V and 5 bases from J, leaving 11 bases between. The CDR3 sequence is 14 residues long. The V gene's germline CDR1 is LGHNA and CDR2 YSLEER. The CDR3 DNA reads TGCGCCAGCAGCCAAGTGAGGGGAGGTACTGAAGCTTTCTTT. Its protein product is CASSQVRGGTEAFF.

This clonotype has ten or more counts. V and J are TRBV20-1 and TRBJ2-3; D unclear. V lost 6 bases, J lost 6 bases, and 13 bases lay in between. The CDR3 covers 12 residues. In germline, CDR1 is DFQATT, CDR2 SNEGSKA (reference sequence). For the CDR3, the DNA is TGCAGTGCAAAAGGTTCGGGCGATACGCAGTATTTT. It specifies CSAKGSGDTQYF.

This clonotype was observed many times. V is TRBV6-5 and J is TRBJ2-3; possible D gene TRBD1, 5 bases. V shed 2 bases and J shed 3 bases, with 15 bases lying between them. Germline-derived CDR1 and CDR2 are MNHEY and SVGAGI. This CDR3 contains 16 residues. In DNA form, the CDR3 reads TGTGCCAGCAGTTACCCGCAGGGCGTGGGGACAGATACGCAGTATTTT. Protein: CASSYPQGVGTDTQYF.

CDR3 region: CAIRRESSGANVLTF. For the CDR3, the DNA is TGTGCCATCCGTAGGGAAAGCTCTGGGGCCAACGTCCTGACTTTC. The chain combines TRBV10-3 with TRBJ2-6; no definite D call. Germline values: CDR1 ENHRY, CDR2 SYGVKD. The CDR3 length is 15 residues. V was cut by 8 bases and J by 0 bases, with 11 bases left in between.

The CDR3 coding sequence is TGTGCCAGCAGCTCACAAGGACAGGGGCTCTACTACGAGCAGTACTTC. It yields the protein CASSSQGQGLYYEQYF. This chain connects TRBV7-9 to TRBJ2-7; 9 bases line up with TRBD1. This CDR3 is 16 amino acids long. J lost 3 bases, V lost 4 bases, and 10 bases had no gene match. Germline V lookup: CDR1 SEHNR, CDR2 FQNEAQ (reference sequence).

This clonotype has a count of ten or more. The V gene is TRBV5-1, the J gene TRBJ1-2; D unclear. The V end was cut by 4 bases, the J end by 4 bases, with 11 bases between. Looked up from germline, CDR1 is SGHRS and CDR2 is YFSETQ. The CDR3 contains 13 residues. The CDR3 is CASSPDGIYGYTF. The CDR3 DNA reads as TGCGCCAGCAGCCCGGACGGCATCTATGGCTACACCTTC.

The chain is built from TRBV5-1 and TRBJ2-1; D is possibly TRBD1 or TRBD2 (6 bases each). Looked up from germline, CDR1 is SGHRS and CDR2 is YFSETQ. Deletions cut 1 base from V and 3 bases from J, with 20 bases between. The CDR3 contains 18 residues. The CDR3 region is CASSLPPPAGTYYNEQFF. CDR3 bases: TGCGCCAGCAGCTTGCCCCCCCCGGCGGGGACATACTACAATGAGCAGTTCTTC.

This clonotype showed up just a few times. This rearrangement joins TRBV20-1 to TRBJ2-3; 8 bases are a match to TRBD1. This CDR3 region has 14 residues. Germline CDR1 reads DFQATT; CDR2 reads SNEGSKA (reference sequence). V lost 5 bases to trimming and J lost 3 bases; unmatched junction nucleotides: 7. In DNA, the CDR3 is TGCAGTGCTGGTTTTGGGACAGGTACAGATACGCAGTATTTT. Encoded protein: CSAGFGTGTDTQYF.

This clonotype was detected only a few times. V usage is TRBV20-1 and J usage is TRBJ1-1, with D unclear. The V gene's germline CDR1 is DFQATT and CDR2 SNEGSKA (reference sequence). The CDR3 has 13 amino acids. The V end lost 2 bases, the J end lost 1 base, and 8 bases lay between the germline ends. The CDR3 coding sequence is TGCAGTGCTAGACAACAAGGGAACACTGAAGCTTTCTTT. As protein: CSARQQGNTEAFF.

This rearrangement joins TRBV7-2 to TRBJ1-2; the match to TRBD1 covers 11 bases. Germline V gene sequence: CDR1 SGHTA, CDR2 FQGNSA. The CDR3 covers 15 residues. The V gene end was trimmed by 4 bases and the J gene end by 5 bases; junction bases not matched to a gene: 6. The CDR3 region has the DNA TGTGCCAGCAGCTCCCGGACAGGGGGCAATTATGGCTACACCTTC. Translation: CASSSRTGGNYGYTF.

Comments on this clonotype: One base away lies a much larger clone, so this may be a sequencing read error. The chain uses TRBV7-3 and TRBJ2-1, with 8 positions matching TRBD2. This CDR3 has 13 residues. The germline CDR1 and CDR2 sequences are SGHTA and FQGTGA. Trimming at V came to 5 bases and at J to 5 bases, leaving 2 bases not matched to a gene. CDR3 sequence reads: CASSPTSDNEQFF. CDR3 DNA sequence: TGTGCCAGCAGCCCGACTAGCGACAATGAGCAGTTCTTC.

The CDR3 spells CASSLVIDSSYEQYF. CDR3 DNA sequence: TGTGCCAGCAGCTTAGTAATAGACAGCTCCTACGAGCAGTACTTC. The rearrangement uses TRBV7-2 and TRBJ2-7; D might be TRBD1 (5 bases). The V end lost 1 base, the J end lost 0 bases, and 10 bases lay between the germline ends. In germline, CDR1 is SGHTA, CDR2 FQGNSA. The CDR3 covers 15 residues.